This T cell receptor beta chain was identified in a study of blood T cell repertoires in COVID-19 (dated by TCRdb to 2020 to 2022). Concerning the study at large: Samples from collaborators originated in the United States, Italy and Spain and spanned both the acute and convalescent phases of COVID-19. Deeply sampled blood TCRbeta repertoires from subjects exposed to, actively infected with, or recovered from COVID-19 were included in the dataset. The samples were drawn from the first 160 participants of the ongoing ImmuneRACE study and from over 950 subjects provided by 6 global collaborators. A de-identified subject ID, COVID-19 status, age in years and sex were almost always included in the sample metadata. Where available, HLA class I and class II types were obtained from metadata supplied by the sample provider rather than from assay-based typing. The material from the prospective study consisted of cDNA or gDNA derived from T cells, B-cell-depleted T cells, or PBMCs. The repertoires were released in a freely available public database meant as a resource for research on the immune response to SARS-CoV-2. General findings and caveats noted by the study authors: The quantity of clinical and demographic metadata differed by source and by participant and was supplied without curation.

TCRbeta CDR3 regions were amplified from genomic DNA by means of the immunoSEQ Assay, a bias-controlled multiplex PCR. In the original analysis: Nucleated cell counts per sample were estimated from amplification of reference gene primers within the assay. To quantify the absolute abundance of each unique TCRbeta CDR3 rearrangement, sequence reads were collapsed and filtered. Productive Simpson clonality was computed per sample as the square root of Simpson's diversity index over productive rearrangements. TCRdb holds this immuneACCESS table with in-frame rearrangements only. Some clones are missing; in checked studies, unresolved V genes explain under half, and the rest has no known cause. That table is the source of V, J and clone size, and D and trimming were worked out from the DNA. The sample table lists approximately 70,000 clones, approximately 80% of them with a count of one. Approximately 0.8% of the sample is held by the ten biggest clonotypes.

Of note for this clone: Its antigen is unknown. No base qualities exist here, and no much larger clone lies one base off it.

The germline V gene (reference sequence) gives CDR1 as LGHDT and CDR2 as YNNKEL. Measured from the cysteine to the phenylalanine, the CDR3 is 19 residues long. Kept here is only the CDR3 DNA, which spans 57 bases and is read in frame from base 1. Ends trimmed: V by 1 base, J by 1 base; bases unmatched to a gene: 11. Whole blood was collected in K2EDTA tubes by collaborating institutions according to the institutions' own protocols. For TCRbeta analysis, collaborators shipped samples in one of three forms: frozen whole blood, isolated PBMCs, or DNA extracted from either of those sample types. Recombination connected TRBV3-1 (or the pseudogene TRBV3-2) to TRBJ2-3, with 10 central nucleotides matching TRBD2. The sample comprised peripheral blood. The receptor was derived from a woman in her 70s with acute or convalescent COVID-19. This receptor has the CDR3 CASSQAGTSELGGTDTQYF. The DNA sequence is as follows: TGTGCCAGCAGCCAAGCAGGGACTAGCGAGCTTGGGGGCACAGATACGCAGTATTTT.